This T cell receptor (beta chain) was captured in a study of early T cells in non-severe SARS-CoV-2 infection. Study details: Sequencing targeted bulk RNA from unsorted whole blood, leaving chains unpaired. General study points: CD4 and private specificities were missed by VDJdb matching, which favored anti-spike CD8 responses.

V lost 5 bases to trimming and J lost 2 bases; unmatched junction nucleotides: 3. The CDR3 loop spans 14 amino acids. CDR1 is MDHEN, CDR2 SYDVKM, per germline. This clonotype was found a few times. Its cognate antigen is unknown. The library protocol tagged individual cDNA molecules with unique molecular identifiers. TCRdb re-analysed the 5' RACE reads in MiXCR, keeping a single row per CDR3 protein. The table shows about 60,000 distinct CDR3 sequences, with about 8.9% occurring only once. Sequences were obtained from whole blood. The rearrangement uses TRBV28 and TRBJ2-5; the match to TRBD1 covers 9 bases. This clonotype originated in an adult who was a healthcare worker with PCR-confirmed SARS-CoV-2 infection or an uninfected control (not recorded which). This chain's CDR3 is CASSDGQGQETQYF. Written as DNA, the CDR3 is TGTGCCAGCAGTGACGGACAGGGGCAAGAGACCCAGTACTTC.